This T cell receptor beta chain emerged from a study of long-term antiretroviral therapy in people with HIV. Study observations and caveats: Diversity increased after ART yet remained lower than in transplant donor controls. Blood draws took place between the mid-2000s and the late 2010s and possibly involved older ART regimens.

Germline CDR1 LNHDA, CDR2 SQIVND (reference sequence). The length of the CDR3 is 14 residues. The V end lost 7 bases, the J end lost 2 bases, and 15 bases lay between the germline ends. People in the study who had HIV all got their treatment in the United States. As for this clone: The antigen is not known.

An immunoSEQ assay, version v3.0, was performed at survey level. Each sample had sequencing targeting about 35,000-50,000 T-cell genomes. This table comes from immunoSEQ multiplex PCR, and its TCRdb copy is limited to in-frame clones, with some not included. Among about 24,000 clones, roughly 78% were seen once, and the ten largest hold 10%. This sample comprised unsorted PBMCs, obtained 1.2 years after starting antiretroviral therapy. This chain connects TRBV19 to TRBJ2-7, with D unresolved. The receptor was derived from a woman aged 35 to 49 with HIV. In nucleotides, the CDR3 is TGTGCCAGTAATTGGGCGACTGGGGCCTACGAGCAGTACTTC. Protein product: CASNWATGAYEQYF.